The sequence of this TCR beta chain was determined in a study of T cells in Graves' hyperthyroidism and ophthalmopathy (dated by TCRdb to between 2018 and 2020). Context from the whole study: Peripheral blood samples were taken at initial diagnosis, before any treatment was given. Prospective prediction of ophthalmopathy was tested in an independent validation cohort of fewer than 20 hyperthyroidism patients and 15 to 17 patients who later progressed to ophthalmopathy. To identify distinguishing TCR V-J signatures, a discovery cohort of around 98 patients was used, comprising 40 to 45 with Graves' ophthalmopathy and around 60 with stable Graves' hyperthyroidism. The 95 to 100 discovery patients were divided at random into training and test sets in a 7:3 ratio. Once sampling was done, hyperthyroidism patients were given methimazole at a starting dose of 30 mg daily, whereas ophthalmopathy patients were given high-dose intravenous methylprednisolone. The study also compared thyroid tissue and blood T-cell repertoires from a handful of Graves' hyperthyroidism patients. According to the paper, TCR Vbeta CDR3 sequencing was carried out on roughly 130 peripheral blood samples, which came from 40 to 45 ophthalmopathy, around 74 hyperthyroidism and some 17 progressor patients.

Study-wide findings and limitations: A model built on a 13 V-J signature distinguished ophthalmopathy from stable hyperthyroidism, reaching about 89% sensitivity and 81.08% specificity in cross-validation and 80%/75% in testing. Most expanded thyroid clonotypes (frequency above 0.001) were also detected in blood, suggesting blood repertoires may reflect thyroid immune responses. In validation, the model predicted progression to ophthalmopathy with approximately 69% sensitivity and approximately 74% specificity, a median of 6.5 months before onset. Sample size was not statistically predetermined, and blinding of investigators to group allocation was not performed.

A patient counted as having stable Graves' hyperthyroidism if no progression to ophthalmopathy occurred over 18 months of follow-up. Hyperthyroidism patients were newly diagnosed, had a disease duration of under 2 months, and were aged 18 to 65 years. Exclusion was applied to patients with uncontrolled infections, other autoimmune diseases, pregnancy or lactation. Diagnoses relied on clinical symptoms, serum thyroxine and TRAb, thyroid ultrasound and orbital computed tomography. PBMCs were isolated from 7.5 to 10 ml of fresh peripheral blood by Ficoll-Paque density gradient centrifugation. Trizol reagent was used to extract total RNA, and RNA quality was then checked on an Agilent 2100 Bioanalyzer. This clonotype was counted ten times or more. Its specific antigen is unknown. Base qualities are not provided; no much larger clone lies one nucleotide away. Trimming removed 3 bases from V and 0 bases from J, leaving 14 bases between the germline ends. The CDR3 sequence holds 15 residues, the cysteine and phenylalanine included. Only the CDR3 DNA is retained, 45 bases long and in frame from the first base. According to the germline V gene (reference sequence), CDR1 reads DFQATT and CDR2 reads SNEGSKA.

The TCR beta CDR3 regions were amplified from the RNA transcripts. For the first round of RT-PCR on the TCR CDR3, the HTBI primer set was used together with the Qiagen OneStep RT-PCR kit. The libraries were constructed in a second round of multiplex PCR and then size-selected and purified. Libraries were sequenced paired-end with 100 bp reads on an Illumina HiSeq2000. Under the source paper's analysis protocol: SOAPnuke was used to process the raw data, throwing out any read that contained adapters or uncalled bases, had a mean Phred below 15, or lacked an exact constant-primer or identifier match. COPE v1.2.5 was used to merge the high-quality paired reads, and each unique nucleotide sequence was defined as a clonotype. MiTCR v1.1 was used to align the clonotypes against IMGT TRBV, TRBD and TRBJ reference segments. The analysis was restricted to V-J combinations with a frequency above 0.0001, which together covered 98% to 99.2% of the repertoires. The TCS score was defined as the ratio of F50 (clonal expansion) to E x V (chaos), calculated using BLOSUM62-based TCRdist between CDR3 peptides within each V-J. Welch's t-statistics and random forest reduced around 550 V-J features to about 12, which were used in a naive Bayes classifier (R e1071). The public sequencing data were trimmed at Q25 with fastp and processed into clonotypes with MiXCR by TCRdb, which kept only in-frame beta chains. Each entry is one CDR3 protein sequence, shown with its most common DNA and genes. The V and J calls were not made by the authors but by TCRdb's processing. This sample holds 600,000 to 900,000 distinct CDR3 sequences; around 15% were observed only once. The ten largest clones capture approximately 8.4% of the sample.

The sample was blood. This receptor was identified in a man aged 18-30 years with Graves' hyperthyroidism. The sequence is built from TRBV20-1 and TRBJ1-1, with the D gene call left open. The DNA sequence is given as TGCAGTGCTAGGTTTTTAGGGCGGATGAACACTGAAGCTTTCTTT. It codes for CSARFLGRMNTEAFF.